This TCR beta chain derives from a study of CD8 T cells in ankylosing spondylitis. 5'-RACE, quantitative and with molecular barcodes, yielded the TCR beta libraries. From the 5' RACE reads, TCRdb called clonotypes with MiXCR, one entry per CDR3 protein. Among roughly 120,000 distinct CDR3 sequences listed, roughly an eighth were seen once. This clonotype was seen repeatedly, ten times or more. Its target is unknown. Study results and caveats: Disease-associated clones were reportedly significantly overrepresented in matched ankylosing spondylitis synovial fluid. Earlier studies detected some motif variants in reactive arthritis synovial fluid and blood. Relatively scarce in peripheral blood, disease-linked clones were CD8+.

Germline assignment: CDR1 LNHDA and CDR2 SQIVND (reference sequence). The CDR3 has 14 residues. V was pared by 7 bases and J by 4 bases, with 7 bases of the junction left unmatched. The source is a female donor with ankylosing spondylitis or in good health (not recorded which). The chain carries TRBV19 and TRBJ1-5; 7 positions agree with TRBD1. Sequenced input: blood, either unsorted or a sorted T cell fraction (not recorded which). CDR3 DNA: TGTGCCAGTATCGGGACAGTCAAAAATCAGCCCCAGCATTTT. The encoded protein is CASIGTVKNQPQHF.